The 21 T cell receptor beta chains reported below all come from one sample, sequenced in a study of spatial heterogeneity in lung cancer. TCRdb re-analysed the 5' RACE reads in MiXCR, keeping a single row per CDR3 protein. The sample holds about 36,000 distinct CDR3 sequences, 6% to 9.5% seen once. Time point defined: blood at routine non-recurrence follow-up after resection. The source material was PBMCs, sampled at follow-up. The receptors stem from a male donor with early-stage non-small cell lung cancer.

This clonotype was observed at least ten times. The rearrangement links TRBV9 to TRBJ2-2; no firm D call. V lost 3 bases, J lost 5 bases, and 5 bases lay in between. Germline CDR1 SGDLS, CDR2 YYNGEE. The CDR3 spans 12 residues. CDR3 DNA: TGTGCCAGCAGCGGACGGACCGGGGAGCTGTTTTTT. Its translation: CASSGRTGELFF.

This clonotype was seen many times. The V call is TRBV7-9, the J call TRBJ1-2; the match to TRBD1 covers 8 bases. V dropped 5 bases and J dropped 2; count of bases not matched to a gene: 4. This CDR3 is 14 amino acids long. CDR1 and CDR2 (germline): SEHNR, FQNEAQ (reference sequence). The CDR3: CASSKGQANYGYTF. The CDR3 DNA reads TGTGCCAGCAGCAAGGGACAGGCGAACTATGGCTACACCTTC.

This clonotype has just a few counts. The genes are TRBV6-5 and TRBJ1-2; D is undetermined. Trimming removed 0 bases from V and 5 bases from J, with 7 bases in between. CDR1 is MNHEY, CDR2 SVGAGI, per germline. The CDR3 spans 13 residues. For the CDR3, the DNA is TGTGCCAGCAGTTACTCGGAGATGTATGGCTACACCTTC. Amino acid sequence: CASSYSEMYGYTF.

This clonotype was observed many times. V gene TRBV30 combines with J gene TRBJ1-4; no firm D call. From germline, CDR1 is GTSNPN and CDR2 SVGIG (reference sequence). Trimming took 0 bases from V and 6 from J, leaving 11 bases between them. This CDR3 region has 14 residues. The CDR3 loop is CAWSVGAVDEKLFF. The CDR3 DNA sequence: TGTGCCTGGAGTGTGGGCGCGGTGGATGAAAAACTGTTTTTT.

This clonotype was recorded at least ten times. V gene TRBV3-1 combines with J gene TRBJ2-7; 8 nucleotides agree with TRBD1. CDR3 length: 16 residues. CDR1 LGHDT and CDR2 YNNKEL come from the germline V gene (reference sequence). The V gene end was trimmed by 1 base and the J gene end by 1 base; junction bases not matched to a gene: 6. The CDR3, as DNA: TGTGCCAGCAGCCAAGGAGCCGGGACAGGATCCTACGAGCAGTACTTC. Protein sequence: CASSQGAGTGSYEQYF.

In this sample, this clonotype turned up many times. This sequence joins TRBV21-1 and TRBJ2-7; the table's D call, TRBD2, has no DNA check behind it. TRBV21-1 counts as a pseudogene. This CDR3 spans 14 amino acids. The CDR3 DNA follows: TGTGCCGACAAGGAAGTAAGCGGGTCCTACGAGCAGTACTTC. Its protein is CADKEVSGSYEQYF.

This clonotype was observed at least ten times. The V gene is TRBV20-1, the J gene TRBJ1-3, with a tentative D call TRBD1 (6 bases). CDR1 is DFQATT and CDR2 is SNEGSKA in the germline V gene (reference sequence). V was clipped by 2 bases and J by 6 bases, with 14 bases between them. The CDR3 runs to 14 residues. For the CDR3, the DNA is TGCAGTGCTAGAAAGGGTTCGGGGGCAAACACCATATATTTT. This sequence encodes CSARKGSGANTIYF.

This clonotype was observed at least ten times. The chain couples TRBV3-1 to TRBJ1-4, with 7 bases that match TRBD1. Germline CDR1 and CDR2: LGHDT and YNNKEL (reference sequence). With V trimmed by 4 bases and J by 8 bases, 10 bases remained unmatched. CDR3 length: 15 residues. The DNA of the CDR3 is TGTGCCAGCAGCCCTGTACAGGGGAGAGGAGAAAAACTGTTTTTT. Protein sequence: CASSPVQGRGEKLFF.

This clonotype has a handful of counts. V is TRBV5-6 and J is TRBJ2-3; D is unclear. CDR3 length: 13 amino acids. The V end was cut by 4 bases, the J end by 4 bases, with 10 bases between. Germline V gene sequence: CDR1 SGHDT, CDR2 YYEEEE. CDR3 loop: CASSPPFADTQYF. CDR3 DNA: TGTGCCAGCAGCCCCCCCTTCGCAGATACGCAGTATTTT.

This clonotype was counted many times. The chain joins TRBV2 to TRBJ1-3; D gene ambiguous. With 5 bases removed from V and 0 bases from J, the gap between germline ends came to 11 bases. The CDR3 is 15 residues long. CDR1 is SNHLY, CDR2 FYNNEI, per germline. The CDR3 region is CASSMGRNSGNTIYF. As DNA, the CDR3 is TGTGCCAGCAGTATGGGCCGGAACTCTGGAAACACCATATATTTT.

This clonotype was observed many times. Compared with germline, one end of the junction differs, possibly owing to a read error. The chain carries TRBV29-1 and TRBJ1-4, with 7 bases lining up with TRBD1. CDR3 length: 13 amino acids. Germline CDR1 and CDR2: SQVTM and ANQGSEA. CDR3 sequence reads: CSVTGTDNEKLFF. CDR3 in DNA: TGCAGCGTTACCGGGACAGATAATGAAAAACTTTTTTTT.

This clonotype was detected many times. The J gene is TRBJ1-1, the V gene TRBV11-3; TRBD1 matches at 7 bases. The trim removed 5 bases at V and 0 bases at J, leaving 3 bases unmatched. The CDR3 consists of 14 residues. Germline V gene lookup returns CDR1 SGHNT and CDR2 YENEEA. The CDR3 loop reads CASSRDSLNTEAFF. The DNA for the CDR3 is TGTGCCAGCAGCCGGGACAGCCTGAACACTGAAGCTTTCTTT.

This clonotype was counted ten times or more. The rearrangement links TRBV9 to TRBJ2-1, with TRBD2 as a possible D gene (6 bases). From germline, CDR1 is SGDLS and CDR2 YYNGEE. This CDR3 contains 14 residues. Trimming removed 2 bases from V and 7 bases from J, with 13 bases in between. The CDR3 coding sequence is TGTGCCAGCAGCGTCGGCGGGGCGGGGAATGAGCAGTTCTTC. Protein product: CASSVGGAGNEQFF. Variable domain in full (rest from reference TRBV9 and TRBJ2-1): DSGVTQTPKHLITATGQRVTLRCSPRSGDLSVYWYQQSLDQGLQFLIQYYNGEERAKGNILERFSAQQFPDLHSELNLSSLELGDSALYFCASSVGGAGNEQFFGPGTRLTVL.

This clonotype showed up many times. The chain recombines TRBV23-1 with TRBJ1-5; D gene uncertain. TRBV23-1 is marked as an open reading frame, function uncertain. The CDR3 has 16 amino acids. V gave up 0 bases and J gave up 0 bases, with 9 bases separating them. Written as DNA, the CDR3 is TGCGCCAGCAGTCAATCGTGGGGATATAGCAATCAGCCCCAGCATTTT. Protein product: CASSQSWGYSNQPQHF.

This clonotype was observed many times. This sequence joins TRBV12-3 or TRBV12-4 and TRBJ2-7; 7 bases are a match to TRBD1. V shed 8 bases, J shed 7 bases, and the junction held 17 bases outside the gene matches. CDR3 length equals 15 residues. CDR3 nucleotides: TGTGCCAGCTCAGACTCCCGTAGGGGGCACTGGGAGCAGTACTTC. Its translation is CASSDSRRGHWEQYF.

At least ten counts were recorded for this clonotype. The CDR3 DNA follows: TGTGCCAGCCGAACCTGGGACTTTCCTTCCTACGAGCAGTACTTC. Translating it yields CASRTWDFPSYEQYF. This rearrangement joins TRBV6-2 or TRBV6-3 to TRBJ2-7; possible D gene TRBD2, 6 bases. The germline V gene encodes CDR1 MNHEY and CDR2 SVGEGT. V was trimmed by 8 bases and J by 1 base, leaving 18 bases between them. The CDR3 loop spans 15 amino acids.

There are many counts of this clonotype. V gene TRBV11-3 combines with J gene TRBJ2-1; D is uncertain. The CDR3 is 15 amino acids. Trimming took 1 base from V and 6 from J, leaving 13 bases between them. The germline CDR1 and CDR2 sequences are SGHNT and YENEEA. Here the CDR3 DNA reads TGTGCCAGCAGCTTAGTTGGCGGTGCGGCCAATGAGCAGTTCTTC. It codes for CASSLVGGAANEQFF.

The sample holds many counts of this clonotype. This chain links TRBV27 with TRBJ1-5; 7 bases agree with TRBD1. Germline CDR1 is MNHEY and CDR2 is SMNVEV (reference sequence). J was trimmed by 2 bases and V by 4 bases; bases with no gene match: 8. The CDR3 length is 16 residues. CDR3 in amino acids: CASSYSTRGGNQPQHF. CDR3 DNA: TGTGCCAGCAGTTACTCTACCAGGGGGGGCAATCAGCCCCAGCATTTT.

This clonotype was counted ten times or more. DNA of the CDR3: TGTGCCAGCAGTCCCCGCGGGGGGGGTAATGAGCAGTTCTTC. Its translation: CASSPRGGGNEQFF. The rearrangement uses TRBV12-3 or TRBV12-4 and TRBJ2-1; 9 positions match TRBD2. The CDR3 spans 14 residues. V dropped 5 bases and J dropped 7; count of bases not matched to a gene: 6.

The table lists this clonotype with a few counts. This rearrangement joins TRBV12-3 or TRBV12-4 to TRBJ2-3; D gene uncertain. The germline V and J ends were trimmed by 4 bases and 2 bases, with 7 bases remaining between them. This CDR3 region has 13 residues. The CDR3 loop reads CASSYGFTDTQYF. The CDR3 nucleotides are TGTGCCAGCAGTTACGGTTTCACAGATACGCAGTATTTT.

This clonotype came up many times. V and J are TRBV7-9 and TRBJ2-2; D unclear. Trimming shortened V by 0 bases and J by 7 bases, and 9 bases separated the two germline ends. From germline, CDR1 is SEHNR and CDR2 FQNEAQ (reference sequence). The CDR3 totals 14 residues. The CDR3 DNA sequence: TGTGCCAGCAGCTTAGCTAGCACCTACGGGGAGCTGTTTTTT. As protein: CASSLASTYGELFF.